The 31 T cell receptor beta chains listed next were all sequenced from one sample in a study of shared clonotypes between healthy human individuals. Repertoires were generated with immunoSEQ multiplex PCR, while TCRdb's copy carries only in-frame clones and drops some. The sample has approximately 1.5 million clones, about 98.5% seen once. The material sequenced was naive CD4+ T cells sorted from blood. The subset was: CD45RA+ positively selected. The source is a man aged 25-45 years in good health.

V is TRBV5-8 and J is TRBJ2-1; D could derive from TRBD1 or TRBD2 (5 bases each). The CDR3 is 16 residues long. V was pared by 3 bases and J by 0 bases, with 13 bases between. Germline lookup yields CDR1 SGHTS and CDR2 YDEGEE. The CDR3 region is CASSSPPGSSYNEQFF. The CDR3 bases are TGTGCCAGCAGCTCCCCCCCAGGGAGCTCCTACAATGAGCAGTTCTTC.

The chain uses TRBV27 and TRBJ1-5, with 8 bases matching TRBD1. The CDR3 totals 15 residues. J gave up 2 bases and V 6 bases, and 6 bases lay outside the gene matches. Per germline, CDR1 MNHEY and CDR2 SMNVEV (reference sequence). CDR3: CASRPTGAGNQPQHF. The CDR3 DNA reads TGTGCCAGCAGGCCGACAGGGGCGGGCAATCAGCCCCAGCATTTT.

The rearrangement links TRBV11-2 to TRBJ1-2; D possibly corresponds to TRBD1 (5 bases). The CDR3 length is 12 residues. Germline V gives CDR1 SGHAT, CDR2 FQNNGV. Between the trimmed V and J ends, which lost 2 bases and 7 bases, there was a span of 8 bases. CDR3 amino acids: CASSLQGGGYTF. CDR3 coding DNA: TGTGCCAGCAGCTTACAGGGCGGTGGCTACACCTTC.

This chain links TRBV5-4 with TRBJ1-5, with TRBD1 identical over 10 bases. V was clipped by 4 bases and J by 14 bases; unmatched bases: 12. The CDR3 runs to 14 residues. Germline-derived CDR1 and CDR2 are SGHNT and YYREEE (reference sequence). The CDR3 reads CASSPGTGARVKHF. The CDR3 coding sequence is TGTGCCAGCAGCCCCGGGACAGGGGCCCGGGTGAAGCATTTT.

J is TRBJ2-7 and V is TRBV11-3, with TRBD1 identical over 7 bases. Trimming removed 5 bases from V and 0 bases from J; junction bases left unmatched: 4. Looked up from germline, CDR1 is SGHNT and CDR2 is YENEEA. The CDR3 spans 14 residues. Written as DNA, the CDR3 is TGTGCCAGCAGCAGGGGGCCGAGCTCCTACGAGCAGTACTTC. As protein: CASSRGPSSYEQYF.

The rearrangement uses TRBV6-5 and TRBJ1-2; the D gene is possibly TRBD1 (5 bases). The germline CDR1 and CDR2 sequences are MNHEY and SVGAGI. This CDR3 contains 14 residues. Trimming took off 6 bases at V and 2 bases at J, with 13 bases between the two ends. The CDR3 DNA sequence: TGTGCCAGCAGGATGGGGGGATCCAACTATGGCTACACCTTC. Protein sequence: CASRMGGSNYGYTF.

This chain's CDR3 is CASSYEDGIGFFF. The CDR3 DNA sequence: TGTGCCAGCAGTTACGAAGACGGAATCGGTTTCTTCTTC. The gene calls are TRBV6-5 and TRBJ2-1; D gene uncertain. Germline assignment: CDR1 MNHEY and CDR2 SVGAGI. This CDR3 has 13 amino acids. V dropped 2 bases and J dropped 16 bases, with 18 bases sitting between them.

This clone was found once. The rearrangement links TRBV4-1 to TRBJ1-2, with 8 bases that match TRBD1. V lost 4 bases and J lost 3; bases outside the gene matches: 7. This CDR3 is built from 15 residues. Germline V gene sequence: CDR1 MGHRA, CDR2 YSYEKL. CDR3 sequence (DNA): TGCGCCAGCAGCCGAGACAGGGGAGAAGACTATGGCTACACCTTC. Residues: CASSRDRGEDYGYTF.

The chain couples TRBV28 to TRBJ2-1; the D gene is possibly TRBD1 (6 bases). This CDR3 has 16 amino acids. In germline, CDR1 is MDHEN, CDR2 SYDVKM. V gave up 5 bases and J gave up 0 bases, with 14 bases separating them. This CDR3 reads CASSVPRGGSYNEQFF. CDR3 DNA sequence: TGTGCCAGCAGTGTTCCACGAGGGGGCTCCTACAATGAGCAGTTCTTC.

The V call is TRBV5-1, the J call TRBJ2-7; D is unresolved. CDR3 size: 15 residues. Germline V gives CDR1 SGHRS, CDR2 YFSETQ. V shed 1 base and J shed 5 bases, with 16 bases lying between them. In DNA, the CDR3 is TGCGCCAGCAGCTTGAACACCCTACTTTCCGACGAGCAGTACTTC. It is translated as CASSLNTLLSDEQYF.

This clone was detected once. The chain joins TRBV19 to TRBJ2-7, with 11 bases that match TRBD2. J lost 0 bases, V lost 6 bases, and 4 bases had no gene match. The CDR3 totals 15 residues. Germline V gene lookup returns CDR1 LNHDA and CDR2 SQIVND (reference sequence). CDR3: CASRSLAGASYEQYF. DNA for the CDR3: TGTGCCAGTAGATCACTAGCGGGAGCCTCCTACGAGCAGTACTTC.

The chain carries TRBV28 and TRBJ2-1; 7 bases are shared with TRBD1. V trimming: 8 bases; J trimming: 10 bases; junction bases outside the gene matches: 11. CDR1 and CDR2 (germline): MDHEN, SYDVKM. This CDR3 has 13 residues. The chain's CDR3 is CASCITGAPEQFF. As DNA, the CDR3 is TGTGCCAGCTGTATTACAGGGGCCCCGGAGCAGTTCTTC.

This CDR3 is CASNGGPAYEQYF. In DNA form, the CDR3 reads TGTGCCAGCAACGGAGGGCCTGCCTACGAGCAGTACTTC. The chain combines TRBV28 with TRBJ2-7; maybe TRBD2 (6 bases). Germline V gene sequence: CDR1 MDHEN, CDR2 SYDVKM. This CDR3 has 13 amino acids. V was pared by 7 bases and J by 2 bases, with 12 bases between. Full variable domain (remainder filled in from reference TRBV28 and TRBJ2-7): DVKVTQSSRYLVKRTGEKVFLECVQDMDHENMFWYRQDPGLGLRLIYFSYDVKMKEKGDIPEGYSVSREKKERFSLILESASTNQTSMYLCASNGGPAYEQYFGPGTRLTVT.

As concerns this clone: One end of the junction is discordant with germline, which a read error may explain. This chain connects TRBV2 to TRBJ2-1; 9 bases are shared with TRBD2. The CDR3 totals 12 residues. The V gene's germline CDR1 is SNHLY and CDR2 FYNNEI. The CDR3 DNA reads TGTGCCAGCGGAGAAGGGGGGACTAGCTGCGTCTTC. Its translation is CASGEGGTSCVF.

Only one count was recorded for this clone. The rearrangement links TRBV29-1 to TRBJ2-1; D uncertain. Per germline, CDR1 SQVTM and CDR2 ANQGSEA. CDR3 length equals 12 residues. DNA for the CDR3: TGCAGTTGTGATAGGGCCTACAATGAGCAGTTCTTC. Translating it yields CSCDRAYNEQFF.

This clone was seen a single time. This chain joins TRBV5-4 and TRBJ2-7, with 8 bases that match TRBD1. Germline trimming cut 4 bases from V and 3 bases from J; bases unmatched to any gene: 9. Germline V gene data show CDR1 as SGHNT and CDR2 as YYREEE (reference sequence). The CDR3 consists of 15 residues. The CDR3 region has the DNA TGTGCCAGCAGCCAAGGACAGGGAGCCCTCTACGAGCAGTACTTC. Amino acid sequence: CASSQGQGALYEQYF. The variable domain in full, completed from reference TRBV5-4 and TRBJ2-7, reads ETGVTQSPTHLIKTRGQQVTLRCSSQSGHNTVSWYQQALGQGPQFIFQYYREEENGRGNFPPRFSGLQFPNYSSELNVNALELDDSALYLCASSQGQGALYEQYFGPGTRLTVT.

The V gene is TRBV6-5, the J gene TRBJ1-1; D unclear. The CDR3 is 13 amino acids. CDR1 is MNHEY and CDR2 is SVGAGI in the germline V gene. Trimming stripped 5 bases from V and 0 bases from J, with 7 bases between. The CDR3 DNA is TGTGCCAGCAGTCTTAGGGTGAACACTGAAGCTTTCTTT. This codes for CASSLRVNTEAFF.

V gene TRBV2 combines with J gene TRBJ2-1, with D perhaps matching TRBD1 (5 bases). Germline V CDR1 and CDR2: SNHLY, FYNNEI. Trimming pared 8 bases from V and 0 bases from J, leaving 11 bases between. CDR3 size: 14 residues. CDR3 in DNA: TGTGCCAGCCAGGGTTTGAGCTCCTACAATGAGCAGTTCTTC. Residues: CASQGLSSYNEQFF.

Concerning this clone: The junction does not match germline at one end; this may be a read error. The chain is built from TRBV7-7 and TRBJ2-7, with TRBD1 matching 12 bases. From germline, CDR1 is SSHAT and CDR2 FNYEAQ (reference sequence). The CDR3 contains 15 residues. The CDR3 nucleotides are TGTGCTAGCAGCTTGGGGGACAGGGGGCCATACGAGCAGTACTTC. Protein sequence: CASSLGDRGPYEQYF.

This sequence joins TRBV7-2 and TRBJ2-1; D is uncertain. Germline V gene sequence: CDR1 SGHTA, CDR2 FQGNSA. Trimming took 0 bases from V and 6 from J, leaving 6 bases between them. This CDR3 region has 13 residues. The DNA of the CDR3 is TGTGCCAGCAGCTTAGCCTATATCAATGAGCAGTTCTTC. It translates to CASSLAYINEQFF.

The J gene is TRBJ1-2, the V gene TRBV9, with D uncertain. The length of the CDR3 is 14 residues. Germline loops: CDR1 SGDLS, CDR2 YYNGEE. Trimming removed 0 bases from V and 4 bases from J, with 10 bases in between. CDR3 sequence (DNA): TGTGCCAGCAGCGTAGGCCCCGGAAGCTATGGCTACACCTTC. It is translated as CASSVGPGSYGYTF.

This rearrangement joins TRBV11-2 to TRBJ2-1; 8 positions match TRBD1. Germline CDR1 and CDR2: SGHAT and FQNNGV. Trimming removed 5 bases from V and 2 bases from J; junction bases left unmatched: 8. The CDR3 is 16 residues long. This CDR3 reads CASSPRGQGPYNEQFF. DNA of the CDR3: TGTGCCAGCAGCCCCCGAGGACAGGGCCCCTACAATGAGCAGTTCTTC. The full variable domain, its missing parts supplied by reference TRBV11-2 and TRBJ2-1, is EAGVAQSPRYKIIEKRQSVAFWCNPISGHATLYWYQQILGQGPKLLIQFQNNGVVDDSQLPKDRFSAERLKGVDSTLKIQPAKLEDSAVYLCASSPRGQGPYNEQFFGPGTRLTVL.

The chain links TRBV2 to TRBJ1-5, with 8 bases aligning to TRBD1. The V gene's germline CDR1 is SNHLY and CDR2 FYNNEI. The CDR3 has 15 amino acids. Trimming removed 6 bases from V and 6 bases from J; junction bases left unmatched: 10. CDR3 coding DNA: TGTGCCAGCAGCCTCATTACAGGGGGAAGTCAGCCCCAGCATTTT. Residues: CASSLITGGSQPQHF.

The CDR3 DNA reads TGTGCCAGCAATCTCGTAAATGAGCAGTTCTTC. It translates to CASNLVNEQFF. This sequence joins TRBV2 and TRBJ2-1; D ambiguous. Germline CDR1 SNHLY, CDR2 FYNNEI. The length of the CDR3 is 11 residues. With 7 bases removed from V and 7 bases from J, the gap between germline ends came to 8 bases.

CDR3 coding DNA: TGTGCCAGCAGCTTTGGGCCTCCCGGAAAAGATACGCAGTATTTT. Protein sequence: CASSFGPPGKDTQYF. This chain uses TRBV5-4 with TRBJ2-3; D gene unclear. The V gene lost 2 bases and the J gene lost 5 bases, with 15 bases spanning the gap. Germline-derived CDR1 and CDR2 are SGHNT and YYREEE (reference sequence). The CDR3 contains 15 residues. The full variable domain, with the rest looked up from reference TRBV5-4 and TRBJ2-3, is ETGVTQSPTHLIKTRGQQVTLRCSSQSGHNTVSWYQQALGQGPQFIFQYYREEENGRGNFPPRFSGLQFPNYSSELNVNALELDDSALYLCASSFGPPGKDTQYFGPGTRLTVL.

The gene calls are TRBV9 and TRBJ2-2, with TRBD2 identical over 7 bases. Looked up from germline, CDR1 is SGDLS and CDR2 is YYNGEE. Germline trimming cut 0 bases from V and 2 bases from J; bases unmatched to any gene: 4. The CDR3 has 16 amino acids. CDR3 sequence reads: CASSVEGGHNTGELFF. The DNA for the CDR3 is TGTGCCAGCAGCGTAGAGGGAGGGCATAACACCGGGGAGCTGTTTTTT.

The chain employs TRBV7-9 and TRBJ2-4; D remains unclear. This CDR3 has 12 residues. V gave up 7 bases and J gave up 9 bases, with 13 bases separating them. Germline values: CDR1 SEHNR, CDR2 FQNEAQ (reference sequence). CDR3 in amino acids: CASTKWAGIQYF. In DNA, the CDR3 is TGTGCCAGCACCAAATGGGCAGGCATTCAGTACTTC.

The genes are TRBV5-1 and TRBJ2-1; D unclear. Germline CDR1 SGHRS, CDR2 YFSETQ. Trimming cost V 2 bases and J 7 bases, with 13 bases left between them. The CDR3 runs 14 residues. The CDR3 DNA is TGCGCCAGCAGCTTACAGCTCAGTGTGAATGAGCAGTTCTTC. Protein product: CASSLQLSVNEQFF.

The rearrangement links TRBV28 to TRBJ1-4; D is perhaps TRBD1 (5 bases). The V gene's germline CDR1 is MDHEN and CDR2 SYDVKM. The CDR3 totals 16 residues. With 2 bases removed from V and 8 bases from J, the gap between germline ends came to 18 bases. The CDR3 DNA sequence: TGTGCCAGCAGTTTAGAGGCCGGCCAGGGTAACGAAAAACTGTTTTTT. Translated: CASSLEAGQGNEKLFF.

This clone came up once. This chain connects TRBV9 to TRBJ2-5; D is uncertain. Germline lookup yields CDR1 SGDLS and CDR2 YYNGEE. CDR3 length: 14 residues. Trimming took 1 base from V and 5 from J, leaving 12 bases between them. CDR3 DNA sequence: TGTGCCAGCAGCGTAACAAGGGATGGCGAGACCCAGTACTTC. It specifies CASSVTRDGETQYF.

This chain connects TRBV4-1 to TRBJ1-5; D gene uncertain. This CDR3 contains 14 residues. V gave up 5 bases and J gave up 3 bases, with 11 bases separating them. Per germline, CDR1 MGHRA and CDR2 YSYEKL. CDR3 nucleotides: TGCGCCAGCAGCTCCGGGCCCCACAATCAGCCCCAGCATTTT. Its translation is CASSSGPHNQPQHF.